Listed below are T cell receptor beta chains from one sample, sequenced in a study of cytomegalovirus exposure and HLA in healthy donors. The assay was immunoSEQ multiplex PCR, and TCRdb's table has in-frame clones only and misses some. The table includes 130,000 to 150,000 clones, around 80% detected once. The sequencing sample was made of PBMCs. Source of these receptors: a boy younger than 10 in good health and CMV-seronegative. Both conserved end residues are part of each CDR3. A D gene is named only where the DNA matches it firmly. Clone size is given for some rows only: seen once, a few or many times, or a class if the clone is expanded.

TRBJ2-2 NA NA TRBV6-1 TGTGCCAGCAGTGAACAACCGGCGCGGGGTACCGGGGAGCTGTTTTTT CASSEQPARGTGELFF
TRBJ2-2 NA NA TRBV4-1 TGCGCCAGCAGCCAAGGTGAAGGACTATGGGCCGCGAACACCGGGGAGCTGTTTTTT CASSQGEGLWAANTGELFF
TRBJ2-7 NA NA TRBV6-5 TGTGCCAGCAGCCGTCCCGGGACACTCTACGAGCAGTACTTC CASSRPGTLYEQYF
TRBJ2-1 once TRBD1 TRBV7-9 TGTGCCAGCAGCCCGTCCGAGACAGGGGATTATGGTGAGCAGTTCTTC CASSPSETGDYGEQFF
TRBJ1-5 few NA TRBV18 TGTGCCAGCTCACCATTCCTAGACAGGAATCAGCCCCAGCATTTT CASSPFLDRNQPQHF
TRBJ2-1 NA NA TRBV15 TGTGCCACCAGCAGAGAGAGATTAGCGCCATCCTACAATGAGCAGTTCTTC CATSRERLAPSYNEQFF
TRBJ2-3 NA TRBD2 TRBV7-9 TGTGCCAGCAGCTTAGGGACTAGTCCACTCGATACGCAGTATTTT CASSLGTSPLDTQYF
TRBJ2-3 NA TRBD2 TRBV5-4 TGTGCCAGCCGCTCTAGCGGGAGAGCCACAGATACGCAGTATTTT CASRSSGRATDTQYF
TRBJ2-7 NA NA TRBV4-1 TGCGCCAGCAGCCAACCTATTGGACAACTATTATCCTACGAGCAGTACTTC CASSQPIGQLLSYEQYF
TRBJ1-1 NA TRBD1 TRBV6-1 TGTGCCAGCAGTGAACAGAGACAGGGGTTCTGGCAACCCACTGAAGCTTTCTTT CASSEQRQGFWQPTEAFF
TRBJ2-1 NA TRBD2 TRBV11-2 TGTGCCAGCAGCCAACCTAGCGGGAGCCCTTACAATGAGCAGTTCTTC CASSQPSGSPYNEQFF
TRBJ2-3 NA NA TRBV18 TGTGCCAGCTCACAGAGCCAGGACACAGCAGATACGCAGTATTTT CASSQSQDTADTQYF
TRBJ2-1 few NA TRBV19 TGTGCCAGTAGTATTCTCGGCAGGGCCGCGTTTGGGGCAATCAATGAGCAGTTCTTC CASSILGRAAFGAINEQFF
TRBJ2-2 NA NA TRBV19 TGTGCCAGTAGTTCTTCGTGTTGCAGGGAAGACACCGGGGAGCTGTTTTTT CASSSSCCREDTGELFF
TRBJ1-1 NA NA TRBV7-2 TGTGCCAGCAGCTTAGACATGGACACTGAAGCTTTCTTT CASSLDMDTEAFF
TRBJ2-1 NA NA TRBV6-1 TGTGCCAGCAGTAGAGAAGTAATTGAGCAGTTCTTC CASSREVIEQFF
TRBJ1-5 NA TRBD1 TRBV4-1 TGCGCCAGCAGCCAAGATCTACAGGGGGCAAACAAAGCCGATCAGCCCCAGCATTTT CASSQDLQGANKADQPQHF
TRBJ1-2 NA NA TRBV11-2 TGTGCCAGCAGCTTAACTGAAGACTATGGCTACACCTTC CASSLTEDYGYTF
TRBJ2-7 NA NA TRBV18 TGTGCCAGCTCAAGGGACTCCACCTACGAGCAGTACTTC CASSRDSTYEQYF
TRBJ2-3 NA TRBD2 TRBV6-6 TGTGCCAGTCTGAGCGGGAGGGGGTGGGATACGCAGTATTTT CASLSGRGWDTQYF
TRBJ2-2 NA TRBD1 TRBV19 TGTGCCAGTACCGAGGGACAGGGGAGGATTAACACCGGGGAGCTGTTTTTT CASTEGQGRINTGELFF
TRBJ1-5 once TRBD1 TRBV19 TGTGCCAGTAGTATAGCGACAGGGGCGAAATATAGCAATCAGCCCCAGCATTTT CASSIATGAKYSNQPQHF